What follows are 12 T cell receptor beta chains derived from one specimen sequenced in a study of human T cells and chemical hapten exposure. Regarding time point: patch test 2, 6 weeks after DPC sensitization. Regarding treatment: therapeutic diphenylcyclopropenone sensitization with weekly scalp DPC. MiXCR was run by TCRdb on the RACE reads, yielding one entry per CDR3 protein. The data contain 140,000 or so distinct CDR3 sequences, around 11% of them seen just once; the ten biggest clones take up about 1.4%. The source was whole blood, collected in connection with sensitization to the hapten diphenylcyclopropenone (DPC). The receptors here all came from a woman between 50 and 59 years old with alopecia areata. Some clones in this sample may be carry-over from other donors' samples.

V usage is TRBV24-1 and J usage is TRBJ2-1; TRBD1 aligns across 8 bases. The CDR3 has 15 residues. Trimming removed 7 bases from V and 4 bases from J; junction bases left unmatched: 8. Germline lookup yields CDR1 KGHDR and CDR2 SFDVKD. CDR3 loop: CATSVGQVGYNEQFF. CDR3 coding DNA: TGTGCCACCAGCGTGGGACAGGTGGGGTACAATGAGCAGTTCTTC.

In its sample, this clonotype was seen a few times. The chain recombines TRBV20-1 with TRBJ2-5; 8 bases map to TRBD2. The CDR3 length is 13 residues. The germline gives CDR1 DFQATT, CDR2 SNEGSKA (reference sequence). In nucleotides, the CDR3 is TGCAGCGCCCCTCTAGCGGGCCAAGAGACCCAGTACTTC. Translating gives CSAPLAGQETQYF.

This clonotype has ten or more counts. The V call is TRBV9, the J call TRBJ2-7; 10 positions agree with TRBD2. Germline assignment: CDR1 SGDLS and CDR2 YYNGEE. This CDR3 region has 14 residues. V lost 4 bases, J lost 5 bases, and 6 bases stayed unmatched. The CDR3 DNA is TGTGCCAGCAGCCCGCGACTAGCGGGCAACGAGCAGTACTTC. Translating gives CASSPRLAGNEQYF.

This sequence joins TRBV20-1 and TRBJ2-7, with 10 positions matching TRBD2. This CDR3 is built from 13 residues. Germline V gene data show CDR1 as DFQATT and CDR2 as SNEGSKA (reference sequence). The junction had 3 bases not matched to a gene; V was cut back by 1 base and J by 6 bases. The DNA for the CDR3 is TGCAGTGCTAGAGGAGCGGGAGGGACCGAGCAGTACTTC. This codes for CSARGAGGTEQYF.

The rearrangement links TRBV29-1 to TRBJ2-1; D is unclear. CDR3 length: 15 amino acids. V was cut by 6 bases and J by 5 bases, with 20 bases left in between. Germline V lookup: CDR1 SQVTM, CDR2 ANQGSEA. The CDR3 DNA is TGCAGCGTAACGACCCCCGGGCTACCCCACAATGAGCAGTTCTTC. Encoded protein: CSVTTPGLPHNEQFF.

Concerning this clonotype: A clone one base away is much larger, so this may be a read error. The rearrangement joins TRBV12-3 or TRBV12-4 to TRBJ2-4; no definite D call. The CDR3 is made up of 14 amino acids. The V and J ends lost 0 bases and 8 bases respectively, with 11 bases between them. CDR3 in DNA: TGTGCCAGCAGTTTAGCCCAGGAGAAAGACATTCAGTACTTC. It codes for CASSLAQEKDIQYF.

This clonotype came up many times. V and J are TRBV11-3 and TRBJ2-2, with D perhaps TRBD2 (6 bases). Looked up from germline, CDR1 is SGHNT and CDR2 is YENEEA. V was trimmed by 5 bases and J by 6 bases, leaving 10 bases between them. The CDR3 consists of 13 residues. In nucleotides, the CDR3 is TGTGCCAGCAGCAGCAGCGGGCCCGGGGAGCTGTTTTTT. Its translation is CASSSSGPGELFF.

J is TRBJ1-2 and V is TRBV29-1; the D gene is possibly TRBD1 (6 bases). The V end lost 3 bases, the J end lost 8 bases, and 16 bases lay between the germline ends. This CDR3 has 13 residues. Germline values: CDR1 SQVTM, CDR2 ANQGSEA. For the CDR3, the DNA is TGCAGCGTTGACGAGCAGGGGAAAGGCGGCTACACCTTC. Translation gives CSVDEQGKGGYTF.

V usage is TRBV6-2 or TRBV6-3 and J usage is TRBJ2-5; perhaps TRBD1 as D (5 bases). The V gene's germline CDR1 is MNHEY and CDR2 SVGEGT. The CDR3 runs to 12 residues. Trimming removed 7 bases at V and 5 bases at J, with 11 bases between. The CDR3 sequence is CASTRPGETQYF. The CDR3 DNA reads TGTGCCAGCACCCGCCCAGGGGAGACCCAGTACTTC.

The chain has TRBV5-4 and TRBJ2-5; 12 positions agree with TRBD2. The J segment lost 5 bases and the V segment lost 0 bases, leaving 11 bases of the junction unmatched. CDR1 is SGHNT and CDR2 is YYREEE in the germline V gene (reference sequence). CDR3 length: 18 amino acids. CDR3 nucleotides: TGTGCCAGCAGCTTGGCCCTAGGACTAGCGGGATCGAGGGAGACCCAGTACTTC. This codes for CASSLALGLAGSRETQYF. Drawing the rest from reference TRBV5-4 and TRBJ2-5, the complete variable domain is ETGVTQSPTHLIKTRGQQVTLRCSSQSGHNTVSWYQQALGQGPQFIFQYYREEENGRGNFPPRFSGLQFPNYSSELNVNALELDDSALYLCASSLALGLAGSRETQYFGPGTRLLVL.

The chain employs TRBV7-9 and TRBJ2-7; tentative D call: TRBD1 (6 bases). The V gene lost 3 bases and the J gene lost 2 bases, with 14 bases spanning the gap. The CDR3 runs 15 residues. Per the germline V gene, CDR1 is SEHNR and CDR2 is FQNEAQ (reference sequence). The CDR3 loop is CASSFLTRGTYEQYF. The DNA of the CDR3 is TGTGCCAGCAGCTTCTTGACCAGGGGAACCTACGAGCAGTACTTC.

About this clonotype: One end of the junction does not line up with germline, which may come from a read error. The V gene is TRBV6-1, the J gene TRBJ2-5; D is possibly TRBD2 (6 bases). This CDR3 has 12 residues. Germline-derived CDR1 and CDR2 are MNHNS and SASEGT. The CDR3 nucleotides are TGTGCCAGCAGGGGGGACTGGGAGATCCAGTACTTC. It translates to CASRGDWEIQYF.